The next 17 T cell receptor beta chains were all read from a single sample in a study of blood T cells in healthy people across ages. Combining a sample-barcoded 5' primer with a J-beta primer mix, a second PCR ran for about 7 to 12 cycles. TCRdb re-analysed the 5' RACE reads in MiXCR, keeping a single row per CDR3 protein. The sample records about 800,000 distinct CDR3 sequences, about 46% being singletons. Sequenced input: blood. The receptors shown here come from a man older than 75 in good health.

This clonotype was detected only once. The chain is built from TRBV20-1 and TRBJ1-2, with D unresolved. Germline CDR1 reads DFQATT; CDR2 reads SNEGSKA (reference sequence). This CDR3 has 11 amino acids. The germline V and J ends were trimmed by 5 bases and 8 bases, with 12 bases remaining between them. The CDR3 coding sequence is TGCAGTGCTGGGGAGGTTGGGGGCTACACCTTC. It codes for CSAGEVGGYTF.

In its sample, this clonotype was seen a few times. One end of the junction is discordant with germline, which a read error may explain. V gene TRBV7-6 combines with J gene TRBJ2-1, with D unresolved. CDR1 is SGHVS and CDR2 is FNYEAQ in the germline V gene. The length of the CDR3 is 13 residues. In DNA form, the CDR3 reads TGTGCCCGCAGCTTAGTGCTCTACAATGAGCAGTTCTTC. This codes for CARSLVLYNEQFF.

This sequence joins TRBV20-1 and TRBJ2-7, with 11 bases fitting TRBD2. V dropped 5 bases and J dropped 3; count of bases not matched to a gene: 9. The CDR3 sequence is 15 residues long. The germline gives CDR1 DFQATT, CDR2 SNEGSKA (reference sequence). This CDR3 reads CSADTLAGGRYEQYF. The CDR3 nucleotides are TGCAGTGCTGATACGCTAGCGGGAGGACGCTACGAGCAGTACTTC.

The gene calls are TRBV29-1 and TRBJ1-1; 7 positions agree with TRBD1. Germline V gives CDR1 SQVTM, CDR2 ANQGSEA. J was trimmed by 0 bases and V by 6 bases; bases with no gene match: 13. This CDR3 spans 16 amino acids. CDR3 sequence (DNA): TGCAGCGTAGCCGGGACAGAGTTTCCTATGAACACTGAAGCTTTCTTT. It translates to CSVAGTEFPMNTEAFF.

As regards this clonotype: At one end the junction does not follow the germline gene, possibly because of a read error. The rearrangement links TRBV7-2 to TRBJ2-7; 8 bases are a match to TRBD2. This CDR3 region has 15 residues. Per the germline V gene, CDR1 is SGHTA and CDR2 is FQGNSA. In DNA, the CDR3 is TGTGCCGGCAGCTTAGCATCTAGCGGGTCCTACGAGCAGTACTTC. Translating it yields CAGSLASSGSYEQYF. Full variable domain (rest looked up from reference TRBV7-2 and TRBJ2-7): GAGVSQSPSNKVTEKGKDVELRCDPISGHTALYWYRQSLGQGLEFLIYFQGNSAPDKSGLPSDRFSAERTGGSVSTLTIQRTQQEDSAVYLCAGSLASSGSYEQYFGPGTRLTVT.

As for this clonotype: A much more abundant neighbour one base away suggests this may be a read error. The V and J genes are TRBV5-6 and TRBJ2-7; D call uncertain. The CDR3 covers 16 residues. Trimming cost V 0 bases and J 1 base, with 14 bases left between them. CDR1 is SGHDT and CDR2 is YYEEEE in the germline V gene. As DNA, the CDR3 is TGTGCCAGCAGCTTGGGCAGAGCCTCCCGTTCCTACGAGCAGTACTTC. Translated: CASSLGRASRSYEQYF. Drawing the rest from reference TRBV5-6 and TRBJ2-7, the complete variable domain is DAGVTQSPTHLIKTRGQQVTLRCSPKSGHDTVSWYQQALGQGPQFIFQYYEEEERQRGNFPDRFSGHQFPNYSSELNVNALLLGDSALYLCASSLGRASRSYEQYFGPGTRLTVT.

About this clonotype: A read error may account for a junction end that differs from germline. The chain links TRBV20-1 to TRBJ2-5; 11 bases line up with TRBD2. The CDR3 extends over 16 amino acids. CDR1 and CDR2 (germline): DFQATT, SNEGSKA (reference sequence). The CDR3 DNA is TGCAGCGCTAGTGTCGCTAGCGGGAGGTCAAGAGAGACCCAGTACTTC. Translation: CSASVASGRSRETQYF.

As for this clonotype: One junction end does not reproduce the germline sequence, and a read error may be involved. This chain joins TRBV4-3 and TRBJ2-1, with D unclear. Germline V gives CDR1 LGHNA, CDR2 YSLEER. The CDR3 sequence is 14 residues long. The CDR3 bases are TGCGCCAGCAGCCAATGGCGTCTCTACGATGAGCAGTTCTTC. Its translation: CASSQWRLYDEQFF.

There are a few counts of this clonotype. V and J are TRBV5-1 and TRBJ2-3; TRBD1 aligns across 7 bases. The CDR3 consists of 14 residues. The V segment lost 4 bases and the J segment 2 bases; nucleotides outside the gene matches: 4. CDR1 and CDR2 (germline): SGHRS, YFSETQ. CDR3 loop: CASSGGQLTDTQYF. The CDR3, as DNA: TGCGCCAGCAGCGGGGGACAGCTCACAGATACGCAGTATTTT. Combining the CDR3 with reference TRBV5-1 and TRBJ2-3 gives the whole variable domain KAGVTQTPRYLIKTRGQQVTLSCSPISGHRSVSWYQQTPGQGLQFLFEYFSETQRNKGNFPGRFSGRQFSNSRSEMNVSTLELGDSALYLCASSGGQLTDTQYFGPGTRLTVL.

The CDR3 protein is CASEVGLPGNEQYF. CDR3 nucleotides: TGTGCAAGCGAAGTTGGGCTTCCTGGCAATGAGCAGTACTTC. V usage is TRBV2 and J usage is TRBJ2-7; D is ambiguous. CDR3 size: 14 residues. The germline gives CDR1 SNHLY, CDR2 FYNNEI.

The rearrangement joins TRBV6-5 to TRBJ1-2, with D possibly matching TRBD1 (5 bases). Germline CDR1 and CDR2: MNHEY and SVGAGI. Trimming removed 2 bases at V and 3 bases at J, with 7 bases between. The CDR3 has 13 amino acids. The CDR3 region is CASSYGGHYGYTF. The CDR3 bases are TGTGCCAGCAGTTACGGGGGACACTATGGCTACACCTTC.

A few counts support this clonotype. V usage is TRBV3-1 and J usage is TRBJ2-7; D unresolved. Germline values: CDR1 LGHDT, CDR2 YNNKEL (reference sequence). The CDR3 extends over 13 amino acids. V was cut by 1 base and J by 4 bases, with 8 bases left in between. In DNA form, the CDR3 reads TGTGCCAGCAGCCAAGGGCCGTTATACGAGCAGTACTTC. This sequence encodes CASSQGPLYEQYF.

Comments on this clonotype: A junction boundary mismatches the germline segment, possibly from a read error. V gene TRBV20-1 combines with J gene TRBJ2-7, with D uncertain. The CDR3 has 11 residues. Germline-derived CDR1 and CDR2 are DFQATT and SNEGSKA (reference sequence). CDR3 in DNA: TGCAGTGTTAGAGCGCCCATAGAGCAGTACTTC. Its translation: CSVRAPIEQYF.

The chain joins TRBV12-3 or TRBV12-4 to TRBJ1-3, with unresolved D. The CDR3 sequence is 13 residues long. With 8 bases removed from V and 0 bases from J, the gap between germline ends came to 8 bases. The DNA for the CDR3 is TGTGCCAGCTGCCGGGGCTCTGGAAACACCATATATTTT. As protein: CASCRGSGNTIYF.

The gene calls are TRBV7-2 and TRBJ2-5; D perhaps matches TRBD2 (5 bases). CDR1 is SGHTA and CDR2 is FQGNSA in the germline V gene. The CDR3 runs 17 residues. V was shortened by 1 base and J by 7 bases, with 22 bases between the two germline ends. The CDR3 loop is CASSLEGRLAPTGTQYF. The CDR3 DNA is TGTGCCAGCAGCTTAGAGGGTCGGCTAGCACCGACTGGGACCCAGTACTTC. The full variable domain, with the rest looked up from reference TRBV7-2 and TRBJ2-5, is GAGVSQSPSNKVTEKGKDVELRCDPISGHTALYWYRQSLGQGLEFLIYFQGNSAPDKSGLPSDRFSAERTGGSVSTLTIQRTQQEDSAVYLCASSLEGRLAPTGTQYFGPGTRLLVL.

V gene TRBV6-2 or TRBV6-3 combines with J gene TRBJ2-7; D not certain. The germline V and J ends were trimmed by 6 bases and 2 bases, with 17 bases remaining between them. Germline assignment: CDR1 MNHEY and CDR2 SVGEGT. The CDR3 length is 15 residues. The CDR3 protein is CASRTVSIMPYEQYF. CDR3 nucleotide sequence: TGTGCCAGCAGGACGGTCAGTATTATGCCCTACGAGCAGTACTTC.

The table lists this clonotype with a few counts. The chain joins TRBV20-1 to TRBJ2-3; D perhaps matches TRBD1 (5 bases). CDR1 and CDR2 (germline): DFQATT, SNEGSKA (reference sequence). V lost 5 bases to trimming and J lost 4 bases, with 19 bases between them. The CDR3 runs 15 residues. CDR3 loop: CSAPSTTGRADTQYF. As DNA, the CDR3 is TGCAGTGCTCCAAGTACTACAGGAAGGGCAGATACGCAGTATTTT.